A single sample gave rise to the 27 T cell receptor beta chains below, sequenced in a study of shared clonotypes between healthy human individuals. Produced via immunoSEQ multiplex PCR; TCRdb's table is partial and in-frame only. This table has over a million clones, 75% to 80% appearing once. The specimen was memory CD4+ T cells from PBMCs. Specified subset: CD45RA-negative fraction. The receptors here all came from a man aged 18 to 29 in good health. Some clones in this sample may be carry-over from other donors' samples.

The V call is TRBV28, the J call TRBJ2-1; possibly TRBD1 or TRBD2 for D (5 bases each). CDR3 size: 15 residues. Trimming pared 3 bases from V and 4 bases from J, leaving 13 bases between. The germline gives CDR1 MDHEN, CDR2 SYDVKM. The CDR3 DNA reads TGTGCCAGCAGTTTTGGGGGAGCTCGGTACAATGAGCAGTTCTTC. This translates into CASSFGGARYNEQFF. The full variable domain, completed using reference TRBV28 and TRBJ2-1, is DVKVTQSSRYLVKRTGEKVFLECVQDMDHENMFWYRQDPGLGLRLIYFSYDVKMKEKGDIPEGYSVSREKKERFSLILESASTNQTSMYLCASSFGGARYNEQFFGPGTRLTVL.

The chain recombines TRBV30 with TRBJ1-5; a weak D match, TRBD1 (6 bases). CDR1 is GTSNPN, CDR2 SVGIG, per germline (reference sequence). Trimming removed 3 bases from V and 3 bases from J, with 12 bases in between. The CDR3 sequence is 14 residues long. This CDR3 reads CAWSPGHNNQPQHF. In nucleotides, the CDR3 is TGTGCCTGGAGCCCGGGACACAACAATCAGCCCCAGCATTTT.

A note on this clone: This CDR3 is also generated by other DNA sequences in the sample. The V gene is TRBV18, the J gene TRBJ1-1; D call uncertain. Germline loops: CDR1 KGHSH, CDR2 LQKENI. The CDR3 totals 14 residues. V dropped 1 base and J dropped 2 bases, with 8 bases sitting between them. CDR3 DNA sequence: TGTGCCAGCTCACCACGGACGGTAAACACTGAAGCTTTCTTT. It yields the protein CASSPRTVNTEAFF.

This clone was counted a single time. CDR3 amino acids: CASSHATGTYEQYF. CDR3 DNA: TGTGCCAGCAGCCATGCGACAGGGACGTACGAGCAGTACTTC. The genes are TRBV7-9 and TRBJ2-7; TRBD1 matches 7 bases. Germline CDR1 and CDR2: SEHNR and FQNEAQ (reference sequence). The CDR3 contains 14 residues. V dropped 5 bases and J dropped 4; count of bases not matched to a gene: 8.

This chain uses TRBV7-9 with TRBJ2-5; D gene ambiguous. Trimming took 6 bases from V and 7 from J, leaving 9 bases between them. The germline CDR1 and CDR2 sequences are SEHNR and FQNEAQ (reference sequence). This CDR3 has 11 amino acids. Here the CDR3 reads CASSSPRTQYF. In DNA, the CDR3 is TGTGCCAGCAGTTCTCCCCGGACCCAGTACTTC.

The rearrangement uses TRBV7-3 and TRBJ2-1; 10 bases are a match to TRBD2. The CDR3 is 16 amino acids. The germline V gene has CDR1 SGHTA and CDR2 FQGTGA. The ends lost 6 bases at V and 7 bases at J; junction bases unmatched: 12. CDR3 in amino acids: CASSPRASGSNNEQFF. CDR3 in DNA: TGTGCCAGCAGTCCCCGCGCTAGCGGGAGTAATAATGAGCAGTTCTTC.

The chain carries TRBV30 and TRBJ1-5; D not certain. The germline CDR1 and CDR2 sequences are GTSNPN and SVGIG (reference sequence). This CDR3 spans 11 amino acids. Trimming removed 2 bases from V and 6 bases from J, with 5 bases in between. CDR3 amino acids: CAWSKGQPQHF. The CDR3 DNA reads TGTGCCTGGAGTAAAGGTCAGCCCCAGCATTTT.

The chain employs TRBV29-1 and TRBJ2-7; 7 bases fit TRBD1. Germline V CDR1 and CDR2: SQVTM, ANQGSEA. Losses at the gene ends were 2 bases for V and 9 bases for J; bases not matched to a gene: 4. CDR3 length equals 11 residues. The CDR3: CSVETGERQYF. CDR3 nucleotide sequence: TGCAGCGTTGAAACAGGGGAGAGGCAGTACTTC.

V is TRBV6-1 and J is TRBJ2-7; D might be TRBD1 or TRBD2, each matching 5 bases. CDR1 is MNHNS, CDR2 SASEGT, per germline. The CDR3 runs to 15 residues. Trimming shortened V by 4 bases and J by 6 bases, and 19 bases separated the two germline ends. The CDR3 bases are TGTGCCAGCAGTGCCGGGACCTCCAGCCGCGGCGAGCAGTACTTC. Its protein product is CASSAGTSSRGEQYF.

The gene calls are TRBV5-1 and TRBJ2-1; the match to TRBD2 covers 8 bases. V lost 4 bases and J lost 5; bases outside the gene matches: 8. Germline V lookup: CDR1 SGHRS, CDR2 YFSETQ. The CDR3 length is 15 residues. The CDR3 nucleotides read TGCGCCAGCAGCGTGAGCGGGGGTGGCCACAATGAGCAGTTCTTC. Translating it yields CASSVSGGGHNEQFF.

The CDR3 region has the DNA TGTGCCAGCTCCCCCGGCTACCAGGGGTATGGCTACACCTTC. Residues: CASSPGYQGYGYTF. The rearrangement joins TRBV25-1 to TRBJ1-2, with a tentative D call TRBD1 (6 bases). The ends were cut back, 8 bases at V and 5 bases at J, with 18 bases in the middle. Germline CDR1 is MGHDK and CDR2 is SYGVNS. This CDR3 has 14 amino acids.

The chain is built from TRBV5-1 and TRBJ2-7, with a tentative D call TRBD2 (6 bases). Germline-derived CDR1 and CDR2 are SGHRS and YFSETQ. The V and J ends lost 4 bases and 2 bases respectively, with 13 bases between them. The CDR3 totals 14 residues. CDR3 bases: TGCGCCAGCAGCGGGACTGCCGGCCCCTACGAGCAGTACTTC. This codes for CASSGTAGPYEQYF.

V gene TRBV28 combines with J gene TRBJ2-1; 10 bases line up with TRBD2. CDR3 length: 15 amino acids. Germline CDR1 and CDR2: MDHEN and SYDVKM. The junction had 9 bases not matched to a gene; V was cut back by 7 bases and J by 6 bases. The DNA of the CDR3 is TGTGCCAGCACCGGAGCGGGAGGGCCTGGCAATGAGCAGTTCTTC. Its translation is CASTGAGGPGNEQFF.

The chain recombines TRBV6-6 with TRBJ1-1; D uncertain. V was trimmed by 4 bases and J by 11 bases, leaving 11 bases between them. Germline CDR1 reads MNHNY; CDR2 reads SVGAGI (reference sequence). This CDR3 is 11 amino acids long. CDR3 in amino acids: CASSSRIWAFF. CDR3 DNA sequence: TGTGCCAGCAGTTCCCGCATATGGGCTTTCTTT.

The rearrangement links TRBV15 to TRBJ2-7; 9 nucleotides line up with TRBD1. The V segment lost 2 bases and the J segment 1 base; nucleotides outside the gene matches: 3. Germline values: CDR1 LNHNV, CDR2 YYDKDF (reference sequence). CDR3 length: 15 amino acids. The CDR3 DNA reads TGTGCCACCAGCAGACCCGGACAGGGGTCCTACGAGCAGTACTTC. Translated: CATSRPGQGSYEQYF.

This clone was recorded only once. CDR3 amino acids: CASSEVGTDTQYF. The CDR3 nucleotides read TGTGCCAGCAGCGAGGTCGGTACAGATACGCAGTATTTT. The chain uses TRBV9 and TRBJ2-3; D unclear. In germline, CDR1 is SGDLS, CDR2 YYNGEE. Deletions cut 3 bases from V and 3 bases from J, with 8 bases between. This CDR3 comprises 13 residues.

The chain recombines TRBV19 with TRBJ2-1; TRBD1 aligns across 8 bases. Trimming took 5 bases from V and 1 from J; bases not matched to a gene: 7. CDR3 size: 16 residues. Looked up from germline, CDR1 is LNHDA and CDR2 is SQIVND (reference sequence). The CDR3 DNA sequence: TGTGCCAGTAGTGACCGAACAGGGGGATCCTACAATGAGCAGTTCTTC. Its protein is CASSDRTGGSYNEQFF. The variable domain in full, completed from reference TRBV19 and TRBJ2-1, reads DGGITQSPKYLFRKEGQNVTLSCEQNLNHDAMYWYRQDPGQGLRLIYYSQIVNDFQKGDIAEGYSVSREKKESFPLTVTSAQKNPTAFYLCASSDRTGGSYNEQFFGPGTRLTVL.

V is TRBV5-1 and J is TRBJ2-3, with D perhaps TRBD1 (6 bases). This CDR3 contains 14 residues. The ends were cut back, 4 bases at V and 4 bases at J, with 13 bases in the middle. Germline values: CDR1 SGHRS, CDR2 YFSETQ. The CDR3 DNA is TGCGCCAGCAGCATACAGGGAAGGGCAGATACGCAGTATTTT. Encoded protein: CASSIQGRADTQYF.

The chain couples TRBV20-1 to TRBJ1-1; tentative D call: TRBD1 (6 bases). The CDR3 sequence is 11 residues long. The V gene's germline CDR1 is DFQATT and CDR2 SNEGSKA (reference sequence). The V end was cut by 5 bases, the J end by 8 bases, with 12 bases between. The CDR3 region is CSARRQDEAFF. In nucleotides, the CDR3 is TGCAGTGCTCGCCGACAGGACGAAGCTTTCTTT.

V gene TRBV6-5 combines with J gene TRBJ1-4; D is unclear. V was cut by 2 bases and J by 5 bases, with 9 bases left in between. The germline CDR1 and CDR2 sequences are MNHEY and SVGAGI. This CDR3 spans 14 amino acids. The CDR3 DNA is TGTGCCAGCAGTTACGTCGGTGGGAATGAAAAACTGTTTTTT. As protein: CASSYVGGNEKLFF.

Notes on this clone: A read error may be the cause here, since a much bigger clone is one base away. The DNA for the CDR3 is TGTGCCTGCACCGACCCCTTCCGATATTCCTACGAGCAGTACTTC. Amino acid sequence: CACTDPFRYSYEQYF. The rearrangement joins TRBV7-2 to TRBJ2-7; no clear D. The V gene lost 11 bases and the J gene lost 1 base, with 21 bases spanning the gap. The germline CDR1 and CDR2 sequences are SGHTA and FQGNSA. This CDR3 region has 15 residues.

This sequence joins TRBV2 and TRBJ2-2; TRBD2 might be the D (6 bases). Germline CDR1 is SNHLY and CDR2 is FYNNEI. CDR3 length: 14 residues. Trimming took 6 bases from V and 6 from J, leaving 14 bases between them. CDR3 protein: CASRGGLHAGELFF. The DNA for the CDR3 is TGTGCCAGCAGGGGTGGACTACACGCCGGGGAGCTGTTTTTT.

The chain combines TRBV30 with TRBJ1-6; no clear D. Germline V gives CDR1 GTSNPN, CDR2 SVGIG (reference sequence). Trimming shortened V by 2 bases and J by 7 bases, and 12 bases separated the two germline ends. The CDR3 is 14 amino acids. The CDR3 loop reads CAWSIGRGNSPLHF. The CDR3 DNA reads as TGTGCCTGGAGTATTGGACGGGGAAATTCACCCCTCCACTTT.

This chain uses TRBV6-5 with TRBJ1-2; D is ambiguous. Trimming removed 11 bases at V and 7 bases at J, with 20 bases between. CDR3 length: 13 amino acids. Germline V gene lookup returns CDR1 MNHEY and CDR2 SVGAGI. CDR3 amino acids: CASGIEGFSGYTF. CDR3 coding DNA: TGTGCCTCCGGGATTGAGGGATTCAGTGGCTACACCTTC.

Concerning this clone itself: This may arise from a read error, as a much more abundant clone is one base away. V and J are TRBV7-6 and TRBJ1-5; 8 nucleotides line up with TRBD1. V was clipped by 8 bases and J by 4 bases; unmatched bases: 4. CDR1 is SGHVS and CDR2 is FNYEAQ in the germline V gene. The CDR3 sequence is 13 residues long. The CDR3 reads CASQGQANQPQHF. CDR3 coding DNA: TGTGCCAGCCAGGGACAGGCAAATCAGCCCCAGCATTTT.

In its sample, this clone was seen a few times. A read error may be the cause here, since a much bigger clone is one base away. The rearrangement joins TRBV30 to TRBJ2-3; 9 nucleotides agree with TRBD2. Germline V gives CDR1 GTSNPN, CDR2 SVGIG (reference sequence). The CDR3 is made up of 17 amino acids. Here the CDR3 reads CAWRIMGLAGFADTRYF. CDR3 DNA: TGTGCCTGGAGGATTATGGGGCTAGCGGGATTCGCAGATACGCGGTATTTT.

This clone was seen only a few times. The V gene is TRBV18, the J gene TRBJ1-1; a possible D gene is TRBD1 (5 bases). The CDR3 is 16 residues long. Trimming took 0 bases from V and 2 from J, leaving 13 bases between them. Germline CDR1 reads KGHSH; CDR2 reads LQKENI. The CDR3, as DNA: TGTGCCAGCTCACCACCGAACCTCAGGGATAACACTGAAGCTTTCTTT. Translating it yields CASSPPNLRDNTEAFF.